This TCR beta chain was found in a study of blood T cell repertoires in COVID-19. Turning to the study itself: The samples span acute and convalescent COVID-19 from the United States, Italy and Spain. From T cells, B-cell-depleted T cells, or PBMCs came the material, which was cDNA or gDNA.

Unmatched junction bases numbered 14, after V lost 8 bases and J lost 5 bases. The CDR3 consists of 16 residues. Germline lookup yields CDR1 LGHDT and CDR2 YNNKEL (reference sequence). Per the study methods: It was from reference gene primer amplification that nucleated cell counts were estimated. Repertoires were generated with immunoSEQ multiplex PCR, while TCRdb's copy carries only in-frame clones and drops some. That table gives V, J and clone size, and the DNA gave D and trimming. This table holds 350,000 to 400,000 clones, 90% found once. The TCR sequence derives from a man aged 18 to 29 with active or convalescent COVID-19. Material for sequencing was peripheral blood. V gene TRBV3-1 (or the pseudogene TRBV3-2) combines with J gene TRBJ2-5; 10 bases map to TRBD2. CDR3 amino acids: CASRMGGLAGVETQYF. CDR3 sequence (DNA): TGTGCCAGCCGCATGGGGGGGCTAGCGGGAGTGGAGACCCAGTACTTC.